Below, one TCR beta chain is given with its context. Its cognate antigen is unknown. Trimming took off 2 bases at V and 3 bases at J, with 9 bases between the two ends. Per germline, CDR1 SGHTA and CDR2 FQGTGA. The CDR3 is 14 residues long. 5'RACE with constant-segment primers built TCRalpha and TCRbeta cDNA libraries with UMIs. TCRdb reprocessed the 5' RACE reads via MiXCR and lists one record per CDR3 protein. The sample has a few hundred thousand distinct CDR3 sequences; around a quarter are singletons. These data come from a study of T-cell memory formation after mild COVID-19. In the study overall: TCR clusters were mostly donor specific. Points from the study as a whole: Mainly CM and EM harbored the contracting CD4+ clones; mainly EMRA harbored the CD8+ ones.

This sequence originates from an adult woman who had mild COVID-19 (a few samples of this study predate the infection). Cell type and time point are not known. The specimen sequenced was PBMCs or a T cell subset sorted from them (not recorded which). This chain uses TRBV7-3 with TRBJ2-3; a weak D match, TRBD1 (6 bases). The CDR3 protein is CASSLLGQTDTQYF. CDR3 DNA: TGTGCCAGCAGCTTACTAGGACAGACAGATACGCAGTATTTT. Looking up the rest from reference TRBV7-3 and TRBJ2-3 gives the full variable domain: GAGVSQTPSNKVTEKGKYVELRCDPISGHTALYWYRQSLGQGPEFLIYFQGTGAADDSGLPNDRFFAVRPEGSVSTLKIQRTERGDSAVYLCASSLLGQTDTQYFGPGTRLTVL.